This T cell receptor (beta chain) was found in a study of blood T cell repertoires in COVID-19. Turning to the study itself: Samples of COVID-19 (acute and convalescent) were obtained from the United States, Italy and Spain. T cells, B-cell-depleted T cells, or PBMCs provided the cDNA or gDNA that served as material.

Per germline, CDR1 SGHNT and CDR2 YYREEE (reference sequence). CDR3 size: 13 residues. The germline V and J ends were trimmed by 0 bases and 5 bases, with 6 bases remaining between them. Methods used by the authors: Counts of nucleated cells, estimated from reference gene primer amplification, were obtained. The protocol was immunoSEQ multiplex PCR, while the TCRdb copy is restricted to in-frame clones and leaves out a portion. The V and J calls and clone size come from that table; D and trimming were worked out from the DNA. The sample records under 250,000 clones, about four fifths being singletons.

The sample taken for sequencing was peripheral blood. The chain links TRBV5-4 to TRBJ2-1, with D uncertain. The source of this sequence is a woman aged 40 to 55 who had recovered from COVID-19. In DNA form, the CDR3 reads TGTGCCAGCAGCTTGGTGGGCCACAATGAGCAGTTCTTC. The encoded protein is CASSLVGHNEQFF.